This record looks at one TCR beta chain sequence and its context. Its antigen is as yet unknown. CDR1 and CDR2 from the germline V gene are SEHNR and FQNEAQ (reference sequence). The CDR3 covers 10 residues. Trimming removed 10 bases at V and 7 bases at J, with 11 bases between. This entry comes from a study of cytomegalovirus exposure and HLA in healthy donors. Whole-study results and caveats: Diagnosis of cytomegalovirus status made by the classifier reportedly showed high specificity and sensitivity. It was 160 or so TCR beta chains that were listed as cytomegalovirus-associated.

The table came from immunoSEQ multiplex PCR; TCRdb's copy has only in-frame clones and leaves some out. The sample includes about 130,000 clones, more than 95% seen only once; the top ten take about 1.7%. The source is a man aged 18-30 years in good health and CMV-seronegative. The sample taken for sequencing was PBMCs. This chain uses TRBV7-9 with TRBJ2-7, with D uncertain. The CDR3 loop reads CATNVGEQYF. CDR3 bases: TGTGCCACGAACGTCGGGGAGCAGTACTTC.